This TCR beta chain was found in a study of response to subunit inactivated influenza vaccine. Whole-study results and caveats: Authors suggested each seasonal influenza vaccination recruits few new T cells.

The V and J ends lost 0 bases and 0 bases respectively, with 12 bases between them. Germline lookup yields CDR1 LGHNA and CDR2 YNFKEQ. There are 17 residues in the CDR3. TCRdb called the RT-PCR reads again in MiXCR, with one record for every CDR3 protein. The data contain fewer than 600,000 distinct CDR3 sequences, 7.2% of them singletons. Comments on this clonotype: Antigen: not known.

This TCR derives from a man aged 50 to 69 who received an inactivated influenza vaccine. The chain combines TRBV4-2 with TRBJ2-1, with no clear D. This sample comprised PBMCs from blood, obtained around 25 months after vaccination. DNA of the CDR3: TGTGCCAGCAGCCAAGATGTGTCAGCGAGCTCCTACAATGAGCAGTTCTTC. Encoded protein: CASSQDVSASSYNEQFF.